The sequence of this T cell receptor beta chain was determined in a study of T cells after yellow fever vaccination. In this sample, this clonotype turned up many times. TCRdb re-called the 5' RACE reads through MiXCR, storing one row per CDR3 protein. Seen here are just over 300,000 distinct CDR3 sequences, around 3.9% observed once, and the top ten hold roughly a quarter. V dropped 4 bases and J dropped 3; count of bases not matched to a gene: 8. The length of the CDR3 is 16 residues. Germline assignment: CDR1 MNHEY and CDR2 SVGAGI. The source is a man between 18 and 35 years old who received the YFV17D yellow fever vaccine. The material sequenced was PBMCs, taken on the day of the yellow fever booster vaccination. The chain combines TRBV6-5 with TRBJ1-5, with 8 bases that match TRBD1. The CDR3 reads CASSWNAGGTNQPQHF. The CDR3 region has the DNA TGTGCCAGCAGTTGGAACGCAGGGGGCACCAATCAGCCCCAGCATTTT.